This paragraph reports one TCR beta chain. In the authors' methods: It was from reference gene primer amplification that nucleated cell counts were estimated. Clones were sequenced by immunoSEQ multiplex PCR, and TCRdb holds only the in-frame ones, with some missing. Clone size and V and J calls were adopted from that table, with D and trimming inferred from the DNA. The sample has around 70,000 clones, roughly 80% seen once. There are 12 residues in the CDR3. V lost 8 bases and J 7 bases, leaving 14 bases between the germline ends. In germline, CDR1 is MDHEN, CDR2 SYDVKM. This sample is drawn from a study of blood T cell repertoires in COVID-19. Looking at the study overall: Sites across the United States, Italy and Spain contributed samples from acute and convalescent COVID-19. PBMCs, B-cell-depleted T cells, or T cells provided the cDNA or gDNA that made up the material.

The chain links TRBV28 to TRBJ1-2; weak D call: TRBD1 (6 bases). This clonotype was sampled from a man between 70 and 80 years old who had recovered from COVID-19. Input material: peripheral blood. In nucleotides, the CDR3 is TGTGCCAGCGAAGGGGGACATCGTGGCTACACCTTC. Encoded protein: CASEGGHRGYTF.